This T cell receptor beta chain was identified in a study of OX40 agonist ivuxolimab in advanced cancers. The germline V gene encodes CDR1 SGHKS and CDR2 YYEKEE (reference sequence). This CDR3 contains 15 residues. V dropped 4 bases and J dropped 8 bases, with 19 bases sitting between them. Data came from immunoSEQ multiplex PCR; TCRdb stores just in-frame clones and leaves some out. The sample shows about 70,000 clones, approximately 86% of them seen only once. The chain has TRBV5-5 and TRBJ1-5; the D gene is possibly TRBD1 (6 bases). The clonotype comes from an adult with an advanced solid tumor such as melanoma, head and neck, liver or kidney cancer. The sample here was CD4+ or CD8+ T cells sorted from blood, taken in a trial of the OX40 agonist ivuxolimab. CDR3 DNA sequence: TGTGCCAGCAGCCACACAGGGAATAGGATGGAGCCCCAGCATTTT. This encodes CASSHTGNRMEPQHF. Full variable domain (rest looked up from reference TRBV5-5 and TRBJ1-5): DAGVTQSPTHLIKTRGQQVTLRCSPISGHKSVSWYQQVLGQGPQFIFQYYEKEERGRGNFPDRFSARQFPNYSSELNVNALLLGDSALYLCASSHTGNRMEPQHFGDGTRLSIL.